This T cell receptor beta chain was captured in a study of T cells in women clearing cervical HPV infection. Average input was around 1,100 ng genomic DNA for immunoSEQ TCR beta CDR3 amplification. The method was immunoSEQ multiplex PCR; TCRdb's version includes in-frame clones alone and lacks a portion of them. The listing contains about 18,000 clones. The V gene's germline CDR1 is SNHLY and CDR2 FYNNEI. This CDR3 has 17 amino acids. The V segment lost 6 bases and the J segment 2 bases; nucleotides outside the gene matches: 10. As regards this clone: The read gets to within 3 residues of the CDR3 end, and the germline J gene fills in the rest.

This TCR was recovered from a woman aged 18-70 years with a cervical HPV16 infection that either progressed to CIN3+ or cleared (not recorded which). This sequence joins TRBV2 and TRBJ2-2, with 9 bases that match TRBD2. Sequencing was done on a sample of blood buffy coat. This CDR3 is CASSERASGANTGELFF. CDR3 DNA, as far as it was read: TGTGCCAGCAGCGAGAGGGCTAGCGGGGCAAACACCGGGGAG.